Presented here are 4 T cell receptor beta chains from one specimen sequenced in a study of blood T cell repertoires in COVID-19. Profiling relied on immunoSEQ multiplex PCR, and the TCRdb table lists in-frame clones only, not all of them. Of hundreds of thousands of clones listed, around 90% are singletons. The sample consisted of peripheral blood. The source of these receptors is a woman in her late teens or twenties with acute or convalescent COVID-19.

The chain joins TRBV24-1 to TRBJ1-2; no firm D call. V gave up 7 bases and J gave up 2 bases, with 10 bases separating them. The CDR3 consists of 13 residues. The germline V gene has CDR1 KGHDR and CDR2 SFDVKD. The CDR3 DNA is TGTGCCACCAGCAACAGTCTCAACTATGGCTACACCTTC. This gives the protein CATSNSLNYGYTF.

This chain joins TRBV6-1 and TRBJ1-6; TRBD1 matches at 7 bases. The CDR3 extends over 16 amino acids. Looked up from germline, CDR1 is MNHNS and CDR2 is SASEGT. The J segment lost 3 bases and the V segment lost 1 base, leaving 3 bases of the junction unmatched. The DNA of the CDR3 is TGTGCCAGCAGTGAAGAGGGGGCTGTCTATAATTCACCCCTCCACTTT. Translating gives CASSEEGAVYNSPLHF.

V is TRBV5-1 and J is TRBJ2-7; D may be TRBD2 (5 bases). This CDR3 is built from 16 residues. Germline CDR1 and CDR2: SGHRS and YFSETQ. Trimming removed 1 base from V and 2 bases from J, with 16 bases in between. The CDR3 nucleotides read TGCGCCAGCAGCTTGACTCACTCCGGAGGTACCTACGAGCAGTACTTC. It codes for CASSLTHSGGTYEQYF.

The chain is built from TRBV4-2 and TRBJ2-7; TRBD1 might be the D (5 bases). The CDR3 runs 12 residues. Trimming took 0 bases from V and 5 from J, leaving 5 bases between them. Germline V CDR1 and CDR2: LGHNA, YNFKEQ. As DNA, the CDR3 is TGTGCCAGCAGCCAAGAAGGGGACGAGCAGTACTTC. Translating gives CASSQEGDEQYF.